This T cell receptor (beta chain) was captured by sequencing in a study of CD8 T cells in Susac syndrome. Random hexamers served to reverse transcribe roughly 0.5 to 1 ug RNA. MiXCR, run by TCRdb on the immunoSEQ multiplex PCR reads, gives a single entry per CDR3 protein. The sample lists 150,000 to 250,000 distinct CDR3 sequences; over 90% were seen once. This clonotype originated in a human donor with multiple sclerosis. The sequenced sample consisted of CD4+ T cells from PBMCs.

As DNA, the CDR3 is TGTGCCAGCAGGAACAACAGGGGCGGCTATGGCTACACCTTC. This translates into CASRNNRGGYGYTF. The chain links TRBV6-4 to TRBJ1-2; 7 nucleotides line up with TRBD1. V lost 6 bases and J lost 4; bases outside the gene matches: 8. This CDR3 contains 14 residues. Germline V lookup: CDR1 MRHNA, CDR2 SNTAGT.